Detailed here is one TCR beta chain. Its target is not known. This record comes from a study of neoadjuvant anti-PD-1 for oral cavity cancer. At the level of the study: Before surgery, most patients got three to four biweekly 3 mg/kg nivolumab doses.

The CDR3 is made up of 14 amino acids. Germline CDR1 and CDR2: MGHRA and YSYEKL. V was cut by 1 base and J by 4 bases, with 7 bases left in between. Time point of the sample: after neoadjuvant nivolumab, at surgical resection. Patients had HPV-negative, locally advanced oral cavity squamous cell carcinoma. Broader study findings: Pretreatment Treg/Th17 ratio correlated inversely with post-treatment tumor clonality. Post-nivolumab, blood T cell clonality was significantly elevated in non-responders.

Only in-frame clones appear in the TCRdb table, and some are missing; sequencing was by immunoSEQ multiplex PCR. Of about 8,500 clones in the sample, approximately 72% are singletons; the top ten hold 4% to 5%. This rearrangement joins TRBV4-1 to TRBJ2-2; D is uncertain. The source was PBMCs, collected after nivolumab (anti-PD-1) treatment. This clonotype was obtained from a person aged 40-85 years with oral cavity squamous cell carcinoma. CDR3 sequence: CASSQVPITGELFF. CDR3 bases: TGCGCCAGCAGCCAAGTACCTATCACCGGGGAGCTGTTTTTT.